Shown below are 25 T cell receptor beta chains from a single sample sequenced in a study of T-cell reconstitution after alpha-beta-depleted transplantation in children (dated by TCRdb to about 2016). The library was built by means of PCR. TCRdb records Illumina HiSeq 2500 as the sequencer. Molecular barcoding was employed in the preparation of TCR libraries, with unique molecular identifiers being used to normalize TCRbeta repertoire quantification. TCRdb ran its own pipeline on the public reads, namely fastp trimming at Q25 and MiXCR clone calling, and kept in-frame beta chains. Rows matching on CDR3 protein sequence are summarized as one entry with the most common DNA and genes. This sample lists 250,000 to 300,000 distinct CDR3 sequences; about a tenth were detected once. The ten largest clonotypes hold around 9.1% of the sample. The sequencing used PBMCs from the stem cell graft donor, collected from the stem cell graft. Source of these receptors: a human donor who donated a stem cell graft to a child with SCID.

The rearrangement joins TRBV20-1 to TRBJ1-4, with a weak D call TRBD1 (5 bases). This CDR3 spans 17 amino acids. Per the germline V gene, CDR1 is DFQATT and CDR2 is SNEGSKA (reference sequence). V was pared by 0 bases and J by 1 base, with 15 bases between. CDR3: CSARDHGGSGTNEKLFF. The CDR3 region has the DNA TGCAGTGCTAGAGATCATGGGGGTTCGGGAACTAATGAAAAACTGTTTTTT.

This clonotype was counted at least ten times. The V call is TRBV12-3 or TRBV12-4, the J call TRBJ1-2; D gene ambiguous. The V end was cut by 3 bases, the J end by 7 bases, with 9 bases between. This CDR3 has 12 residues. The CDR3 coding sequence is TGTGCCAGCAGTTTTGGTGGTTCTGGCTACACCTTC. It yields the protein CASSFGGSGYTF.

This chain connects TRBV3-1 to TRBJ2-3; TRBD1 matches at 9 bases. The CDR3 is made up of 15 amino acids. From germline, CDR1 is LGHDT and CDR2 YNNKEL (reference sequence). J lost 4 bases, V lost 10 bases, and 12 bases had no gene match. CDR3 region: CAISSGTGSADTQYF. The CDR3 region has the DNA TGTGCCATATCGTCCGGGACAGGGAGCGCAGATACGCAGTATTTT.

This clonotype was counted ten times or more. The chain joins TRBV4-1 to TRBJ1-3; D not resolved. Trimming pared 0 bases from V and 4 bases from J, leaving 10 bases between. CDR1 MGHRA and CDR2 YSYEKL come from the germline V gene. The CDR3 spans 15 residues. The CDR3 DNA follows: TGCGCCAGCAGCCAAGATCGGGCAGCGGGAAACACCATATATTTT. Residues: CASSQDRAAGNTIYF.

This clonotype was detected many times. The V call is TRBV5-1, the J call TRBJ1-5, with D unclear. This CDR3 is 15 amino acids long. CDR1 SGHRS and CDR2 YFSETQ come from the germline V gene. V shed 4 bases and J shed 2 bases, with 13 bases lying between them. CDR3 region: CASSPNSGGNQPQHF. CDR3 nucleotides: TGCGCCAGCAGCCCAAACTCCGGGGGCAATCAGCCCCAGCATTTT.

This clonotype was observed a handful of times. This chain links TRBV5-1 with TRBJ2-2; D call uncertain. The germline V and J ends were trimmed by 0 bases and 6 bases, with 6 bases remaining between them. From germline, CDR1 is SGHRS and CDR2 YFSETQ. The CDR3 extends over 13 amino acids. In DNA form, the CDR3 reads TGCGCCAGCAGCTTGGGGGCAGCCGGGGAGCTGTTTTTT. The encoded protein is CASSLGAAGELFF.

In this sample, this clonotype turned up many times. The chain uses TRBV27 and TRBJ2-3, with D possibly matching TRBD2 (6 bases). The CDR3 runs to 14 residues. V lost 3 bases, J lost 12 bases, and 19 bases lay in between. Germline CDR1 reads MNHEY; CDR2 reads SMNVEV (reference sequence). CDR3 in amino acids: CASSFLAGSQAQYF. The CDR3 DNA sequence: TGTGCCAGCAGTTTCCTGGCCGGGAGCCAGGCTCAGTATTTT.

The chain combines TRBV6-5 with TRBJ1-4; D is uncertain. V was pared by 4 bases and J by 0 bases, with 6 bases between. This CDR3 region has 14 residues. Looked up from germline, CDR1 is MNHEY and CDR2 is SVGAGI. The CDR3 coding sequence is TGTGCCAGCAGTTTCAGGACAACTAATGAAAAACTGTTTTTT. Translation gives CASSFRTTNEKLFF.

In this sample, this clonotype turned up a few times. V gene TRBV5-6 combines with J gene TRBJ2-1; 11 bases agree with TRBD1. The V gene end was trimmed by 4 bases and the J gene end by 7 bases; junction bases not matched to a gene: 7. Germline CDR1 is SGHDT and CDR2 is YYEEEE. The CDR3 sequence is 15 residues long. DNA of the CDR3: TGTGCCAGCAGCGCTGGACAGGGGGCTGGTAATGAGCAGTTCTTC. Protein product: CASSAGQGAGNEQFF.

The genes are TRBV29-1 and TRBJ1-2; D gene unclear. CDR1 is SQVTM and CDR2 is ANQGSEA in the germline V gene. The CDR3 loop spans 13 amino acids. Deletions cut 0 bases from V and 8 bases from J, with 13 bases between. The CDR3 DNA is TGCAGCGTTGAAGATGCGGACGACGGAGGCTACACCTTC. It translates to CSVEDADDGGYTF.

This clonotype came up many times. This chain joins TRBV27 and TRBJ2-7, with D possibly being TRBD1 or TRBD2 (5 bases each). Trimming pared 3 bases from V and 2 bases from J, leaving 11 bases between. CDR3 length: 14 residues. Germline V CDR1 and CDR2: MNHEY, SMNVEV (reference sequence). The CDR3 reads CASSFGVGAYEQYF. In DNA form, the CDR3 reads TGTGCCAGCAGTTTTGGGGTGGGGGCCTACGAGCAGTACTTC.

This clonotype showed up just a few times. This chain connects TRBV2 to TRBJ1-2, with 7 bases aligning to TRBD1. This CDR3 region has 14 residues. V lost 6 bases to trimming and J lost 2 bases; unmatched junction nucleotides: 6. The V gene's germline CDR1 is SNHLY and CDR2 FYNNEI. Here the CDR3 DNA reads TGTGCCAGCAGAGAGTCGGACAGGAACTATGGCTACACCTTC. The encoded protein is CASRESDRNYGYTF.

In its sample, this clonotype was seen many times. The V call is TRBV5-1, the J call TRBJ2-2; no reliable D call. Germline CDR1 SGHRS, CDR2 YFSETQ. The CDR3 covers 14 residues. Trimming removed 1 base from V and 6 bases from J, with 10 bases in between. In DNA, the CDR3 is TGCGCCAGCAGCTTGATCCTTGGTCCCGGGGAGCTGTTTTTT. As protein: CASSLILGPGELFF.

This clonotype appeared a few times. The rearrangement joins TRBV12-3 or TRBV12-4 to TRBJ2-1; possibly TRBD1 for D (6 bases). Trimming removed 1 base from V and 14 bases from J, with 12 bases in between. The CDR3 runs 12 residues. In nucleotides, the CDR3 is TGTGCCAGCAGTTTAGTTCTCCAGGGGAAGTTCTTC. This encodes CASSLVLQGKFF.

This clonotype was seen more than once but under ten times. The chain recombines TRBV12-3 or TRBV12-4 with TRBJ1-2, with a possible D match to TRBD1 (6 bases). The CDR3 is 14 amino acids. The V gene lost 8 bases and the J gene lost 0 bases, with 13 bases spanning the gap. CDR3 bases: TGTGCCAGCGTCAACCAGGGGTCTAACTATGGCTACACCTTC. Residues: CASVNQGSNYGYTF.

This clonotype has only a few counts. The V and J genes are TRBV6-5 and TRBJ1-2; D not resolved. This CDR3 has 14 amino acids. V shed 6 bases and J shed 8 bases, with 19 bases lying between them. Germline CDR1 MNHEY, CDR2 SVGAGI. The CDR3, as DNA: TGTGCCAGCAGGTCGGGAAGCCAAGGGTTCGGCTACACCTTC. Its translation is CASRSGSQGFGYTF.

This clonotype was counted ten times or more. The chain combines TRBV9 with TRBJ2-5; D is uncertain. Per germline, CDR1 SGDLS and CDR2 YYNGEE. The CDR3 contains 14 residues. V lost 2 bases, J lost 4 bases, and 12 bases lay in between. The CDR3 is CASSVSADGETQYF. CDR3 nucleotide sequence: TGTGCCAGCAGCGTTTCGGCAGACGGAGAGACCCAGTACTTC.

This chain links TRBV27 with TRBJ1-5, with 10 bases aligning to TRBD1. Germline CDR1 reads MNHEY; CDR2 reads SMNVEV (reference sequence). This CDR3 has 16 residues. V lost 4 bases and J lost 2; bases outside the gene matches: 5. CDR3 sequence reads: CASSSRQGAGNQPQHF. In DNA form, the CDR3 reads TGTGCCAGCAGTTCTAGACAGGGGGCTGGCAATCAGCCCCAGCATTTT.

The gene calls are TRBV5-4 and TRBJ1-1; possible D gene TRBD1, 6 bases. CDR3 length: 14 residues. The germline V gene encodes CDR1 SGHNT and CDR2 YYREEE (reference sequence). Trimming removed 5 bases at V and 2 bases at J, with 13 bases between. CDR3 DNA sequence: TGTGCCAGCAGTAGAATGACAGGCAACACTGAAGCTTTCTTT. This translates into CASSRMTGNTEAFF.

The chain employs TRBV18 and TRBJ1-6; no definite D call. From germline, CDR1 is KGHSH and CDR2 LQKENI. V lost 2 bases, J lost 0 bases, and 8 bases lay in between. CDR3 size: 16 residues. The DNA for the CDR3 is TGTGCCAGCTCACCAGTCCCGAGCTCCTATAATTCACCCCTCCACTTT. Its protein product is CASSPVPSSYNSPLHF.

This clonotype was seen a handful of times. V usage is TRBV12-3 or TRBV12-4 and J usage is TRBJ1-2; possible D gene TRBD1, 6 bases. The CDR3 sequence is 13 residues long. V was pared by 6 bases and J by 3 bases, with 11 bases between. CDR3 protein: CASSQNRDYGYTF. The CDR3 DNA reads TGTGCCAGCAGCCAGAACAGGGACTATGGCTACACCTTC.

The chain uses TRBV19 and TRBJ2-5; D call uncertain. CDR1 and CDR2 (germline): LNHDA, SQIVND (reference sequence). Trimming removed 2 bases at V and 2 bases at J, with 6 bases between. The CDR3 has 13 residues. The CDR3 is CASSIKRQETQYF. The CDR3 DNA sequence: TGTGCCAGTAGTATAAAGAGACAAGAGACCCAGTACTTC.

This clonotype was seen at least ten times. The V and J genes are TRBV12-3 or TRBV12-4 and TRBJ2-1, with TRBD1 as a possible D gene (6 bases). V was shortened by 11 bases and J by 6 bases, with 17 bases between the two germline ends. The CDR3 consists of 13 residues. CDR3 bases: TGTGCCTCTGGAGCAGGGGTAGGCAATGAGCAGTTCTTC. Protein sequence: CASGAGVGNEQFF.

The J gene is TRBJ2-7, the V gene TRBV7-9; D ambiguous. Germline V gene lookup returns CDR1 SEHNR and CDR2 FQNEAQ (reference sequence). V lost 2 bases, J lost 3 bases, and 11 bases lay in between. The CDR3 sequence is 14 residues long. CDR3 nucleotide sequence: TGTGCCAGCAGCTTAATGGAGAATTTCTACGAGCAGTACTTC. Its translation: CASSLMENFYEQYF.

This clonotype was counted only a few times. J is TRBJ1-2 and V is TRBV3-1; maybe TRBD1 (5 bases). V lost 2 bases to trimming and J lost 7 bases, with 17 bases between them. CDR1 is LGHDT, CDR2 YNNKEL, per germline (reference sequence). The CDR3 contains 15 residues. As DNA, the CDR3 is TGTGCCAGCAGCCAATTGGCACAGGCGGCCTCTGGCTACACCTTC. Its protein product is CASSQLAQAASGYTF.